This T cell receptor beta chain is drawn from a study of CD8+ T cells in alopecia areata. Whole-study context: The study gave tofacitinib for 6 to 18 months, then 6 months off drug. The study, taken as a whole, reports: Numerous clones, expanded in lesions, remained in scalp and blood during tofacitinib. Tofacitinib significantly decreased scalp clonality and expanded CD8+ clones among top 100.

With respect to this clone: The antigen remains undetermined. This CDR3 is also generated by other DNA sequences in the sample.

The treatment: oral pan-JAK inhibitor, 5-10 mg twice daily. Alopecia areata patients provided lesional scalp punch biopsies and peripheral blood, both collected for the study. Extracted from the samples, RNA was reverse transcribed into cDNA to serve as the sequencing template. Produced via immunoSEQ multiplex PCR; TCRdb's table is partial and in-frame only. The table has about 280,000 clones, roughly 60% seen once; the top ten hold under 2%. The CDR3 has 12 residues. V was pared by 0 bases and J by 5 bases, with 5 bases between. Germline V gives CDR1 SGHRS, CDR2 YFSETQ. This specimen consisted of CD4+ T cells sorted from blood, obtained at week 24, from a patient treated with tofacitinib. The J gene is TRBJ1-2, the V gene TRBV5-1; D call uncertain. The TCR sequence derives from a human donor with alopecia areata. The CDR3 DNA follows: TGCGCCAGCAGCTTGGGAGGATATGGCTACACCTTC. Translating it yields CASSLGGYGYTF.